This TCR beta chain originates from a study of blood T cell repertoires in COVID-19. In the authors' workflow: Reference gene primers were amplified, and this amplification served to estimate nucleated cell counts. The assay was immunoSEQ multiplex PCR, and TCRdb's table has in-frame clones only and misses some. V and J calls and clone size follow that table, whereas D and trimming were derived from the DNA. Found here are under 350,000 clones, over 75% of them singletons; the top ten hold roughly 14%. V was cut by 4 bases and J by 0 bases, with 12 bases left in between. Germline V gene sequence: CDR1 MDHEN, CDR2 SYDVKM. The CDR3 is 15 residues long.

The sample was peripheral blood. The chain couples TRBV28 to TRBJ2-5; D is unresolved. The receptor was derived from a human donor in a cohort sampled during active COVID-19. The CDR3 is CASSSSSADQETQYF. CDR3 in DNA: TGTGCCAGCAGTTCGTCATCGGCGGACCAAGAGACCCAGTACTTC.